The 6 T cell receptor beta chains given below trace back to one sample, sequenced in a study of T cell repertoires in cytomegalovirus infection. MiXCR, run by TCRdb on the reads, gives a single entry per CDR3 protein. The table lists hundreds of thousands of distinct CDR3 sequences, roughly 42% of them singletons, with about 41% in the top ten. Their antigen targets remain unknown. Sequenced material: cultured PBMCs, taken from culture after CMV antigen stimulation. These receptors came from a human donor in good health (CMV status not recorded). Some clones in this sample may be carry-over from other donors' samples.

This clonotype is a singleton in its sample. This chain connects TRBV7-9 to TRBJ2-1, with D unresolved. The CDR3 runs 14 residues. Germline lookup yields CDR1 SEHNR and CDR2 FQNEAQ (reference sequence). V lost 6 bases and J 6 bases, leaving 15 bases between the germline ends. The CDR3, as DNA: TGTGCCAGCAGACCAAGGGCGGTTCTCAATGAGCAGTTCTTC. It codes for CASRPRAVLNEQFF.

The V gene is TRBV7-6, the J gene TRBJ2-5; maybe TRBD2 (5 bases). Trimming removed 1 base at V and 0 bases at J, with 12 bases between. The CDR3 is 16 amino acids. CDR1 and CDR2 (germline): SGHVS, FNYEAQ. The CDR3 DNA sequence: TGTGCCAGCAGCTTAGGTCGTCGGACTTACCAAGAGACCCAGTACTTC. Amino acid sequence: CASSLGRRTYQETQYF.

The chain joins TRBV18 to TRBJ2-1; no reliable D call. V lost 0 bases to trimming and J lost 0 bases, with 12 bases between them. The CDR3 sequence is 17 residues long. Germline CDR1 KGHSH, CDR2 LQKENI. CDR3 DNA: TGTGCCAGCTCACCACCGATAACCGAGAGCTCCTACAATGAGCAGTTCTTC. This codes for CASSPPITESSYNEQFF.

Only a few counts were recorded for this clonotype. V is TRBV7-2 and J is TRBJ2-3; D is unclear. Per germline, CDR1 SGHTA and CDR2 FQGNSA. This CDR3 spans 14 amino acids. The germline V and J ends were trimmed by 2 bases and 1 base, with 7 bases remaining between them. The CDR3 reads CASSLMVRTDTQYF. CDR3 coding DNA: TGTGCCAGCAGCTTAATGGTCCGCACAGATACGCAGTATTTT.

This chain links TRBV12-3 or TRBV12-4 with TRBJ1-5, with 8 bases that match TRBD1. V shed 4 bases and J 3 bases; nucleotides not matched to a gene: 5. The CDR3 length is 15 residues. The DNA of the CDR3 is TGTGCCAGCAGTTCTGGACAGGGCTACAATCAGCCCCAGCATTTT. Translation: CASSSGQGYNQPQHF.

The table lists this clonotype with a count of one. A much larger clonotype is one base distant, so this may be a read error. The J gene is TRBJ1-6, the V gene TRBV7-2, with 9 positions matching TRBD1. Unmatched junction bases numbered 2, after V lost 4 bases and J lost 7 bases. The V gene's germline CDR1 is SGHTA and CDR2 FQGNSA. CDR3 size: 14 residues. CDR3 amino acids: CASSWGQGNSPLHF. DNA for the CDR3: TGTGCCAGCAGCTGGGGACAGGGAAATTCACCCCTCCACTTT. The full variable domain, completed using reference TRBV7-2 and TRBJ1-6, is GAGVSQSPSNKVTEKGKDVELRCDPISGHTALYWYRQSLGQGLEFLIYFQGNSAPDKSGLPSDRFSAERTGGSVSTLTIQRTQQEDSAVYLCASSWGQGNSPLHFGNGTRLTVT.